This T cell receptor beta chain derives from a study of T-cell memory formation after mild COVID-19. Study details: TCR clusters were mostly donor specific.

The sample holds many counts of this clonotype. What it recognizes is unknown. Study-level points and caveats: Balance between CD4 and CD8 was seen in clones contracting day 15 to 85, and a CD4+ lean was seen in later expanders. Cross-reactive memory seemingly joined, as some responding clones were found in pre-infection memory. A second wave of clones peaked on day 37, and their SARS-CoV-2 specificity went unconfirmed.

J gave up 7 bases and V 3 bases, and 12 bases lay outside the gene matches. This CDR3 is built from 15 residues. Per the germline V gene, CDR1 is DFQATT and CDR2 is SNEGSKA (reference sequence). One entry per CDR3 protein, called by TCRdb with MiXCR from the 5' RACE reads. The sample has 210,000 or so distinct CDR3 sequences; about a sixth are singletons. This clonotype was obtained from an adult woman who had mild COVID-19 (a few samples of this study predate the infection). Cell type and time point are not known. The source material was PBMCs or a T cell subset sorted from them (not recorded which). This chain links TRBV20-1 with TRBJ2-5; 9 bases are a match to TRBD1. The CDR3 loop reads CSASGLGQGYRTQYF. The CDR3 bases are TGCAGTGCTAGTGGGTTGGGACAGGGCTACCGGACCCAGTACTTC.